The entry below describes one T cell receptor beta chain. The target antigen is unknown. TCR beta CDR3 amplification used RNA transcripts. Investigators did first-round RT-PCR with HTBI primers, then second-round multiplex PCR. From the multiplex PCR reads, TCRdb called clonotypes with MiXCR, one entry per CDR3 protein. The sample records approximately 640,000 distinct CDR3 sequences, approximately 39% being singletons. The data are from a study of Graves' ophthalmopathy and Graves' hyperthyroidism. Study context: Peripheral blood was collected at initial diagnosis, before any treatment. General study findings and limits: Most thyroid clonotypes with frequency above 0.001 were detected in blood too. The model achieved over 60% sensitivity and under 75% specificity for ophthalmopathy progression.

PBMCs were density-gradient isolated from roughly 9.5 ml fresh blood. Losses at the gene ends were 7 bases for V and 4 bases for J; bases not matched to a gene: 4. The germline gives CDR1 LNHNV, CDR2 YYDKDF (reference sequence). The CDR3 covers 13 residues. This sequence was found in an adult man with Graves' ophthalmopathy. Sample: peripheral blood. This chain connects TRBV15 to TRBJ1-1; 9 positions match TRBD1. The DNA for the CDR3 is TGTGCCACCAACCAGGACAGGGGCACTGAAGCTTTCTTT. It encodes CATNQDRGTEAFF.